This TCR beta chain is from a study of T-cell reconstitution after alpha-beta-depleted transplantation in children. A library of TCRbeta sequences, prepared with unique molecular identifiers, was generated. TCRdb reprocessed the PCR reads via MiXCR and lists one record per CDR3 protein. Among roughly 500,000 distinct CDR3 sequences listed, approximately 32% were seen once. Looked up from germline, CDR1 is MNHNS and CDR2 is SASEGT. V was pared by 0 bases and J by 3 bases, with 20 bases between. The length of the CDR3 is 18 residues. The genes are TRBV6-1 and TRBJ1-2; D is perhaps TRBD1 (6 bases). This specimen was PBMCs from the stem cell graft donor, taken from the stem cell graft. The receptor was derived from a human donor who donated a stem cell graft to a child with aplastic anemia. The CDR3 loop is CASSEAFAFGGRDYGYTF. The DNA for the CDR3 is TGTGCCAGCAGTGAAGCGTTCGCTTTTGGGGGGCGCGACTATGGCTACACCTTC.